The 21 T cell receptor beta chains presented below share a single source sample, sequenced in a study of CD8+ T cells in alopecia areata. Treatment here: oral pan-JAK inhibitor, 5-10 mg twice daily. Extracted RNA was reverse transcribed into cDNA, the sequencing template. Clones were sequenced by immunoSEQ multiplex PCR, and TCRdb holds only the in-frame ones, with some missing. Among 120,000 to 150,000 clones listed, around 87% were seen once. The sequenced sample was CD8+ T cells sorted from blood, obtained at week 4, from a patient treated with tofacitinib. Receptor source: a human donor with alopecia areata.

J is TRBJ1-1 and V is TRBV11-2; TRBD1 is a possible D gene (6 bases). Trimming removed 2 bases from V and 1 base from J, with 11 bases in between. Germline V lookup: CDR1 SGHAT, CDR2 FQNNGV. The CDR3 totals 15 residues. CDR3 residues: CASSLPSTGNTEAFF. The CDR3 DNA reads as TGTGCCAGCAGCTTACCGTCGACAGGGAACACTGAAGCTTTCTTT.

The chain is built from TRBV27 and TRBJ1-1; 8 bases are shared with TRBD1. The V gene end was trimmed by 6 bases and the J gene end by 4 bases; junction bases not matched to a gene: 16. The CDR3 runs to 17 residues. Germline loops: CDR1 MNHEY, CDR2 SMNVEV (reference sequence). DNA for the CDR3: TGTGCCAGCAGCCACAGCCCCTATCAGGGGGCGAGCACTGAAGCTTTCTTT. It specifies CASSHSPYQGASTEAFF.

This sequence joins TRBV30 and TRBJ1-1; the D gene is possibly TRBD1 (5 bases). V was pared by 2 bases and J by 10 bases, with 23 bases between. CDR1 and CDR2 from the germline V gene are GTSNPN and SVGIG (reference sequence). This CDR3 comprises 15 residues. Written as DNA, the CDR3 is TGTGCCTGGAGTACCACTAGCGAGGGCCTCGGGGGAGCTTTCTTT. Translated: CAWSTTSEGLGGAFF.

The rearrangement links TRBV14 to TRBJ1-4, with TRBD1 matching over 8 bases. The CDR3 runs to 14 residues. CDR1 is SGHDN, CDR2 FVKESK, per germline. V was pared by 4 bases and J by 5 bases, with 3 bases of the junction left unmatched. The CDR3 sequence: CASSRRTGNEKLFF. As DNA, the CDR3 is TGTGCCAGCAGCCGGCGGACAGGGAATGAAAAACTGTTTTTT. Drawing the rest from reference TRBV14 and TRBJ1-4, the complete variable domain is EAGVTQFPSHSVIEKGQTVTLRCDPISGHDNLYWYRRVMGKEIKFLLHFVKESKQDESGMPNNRFLAERTGGTYSTLKVQPAELEDSGVYFCASSRRTGNEKLFFGSGTQLSVL.

DNA for the CDR3: TGTGCCAGCAGTTCGAGCGGGGCCGGGAGAGATACGCAGTATTTT. Its protein product is CASSSSGAGRDTQYF. This chain uses TRBV2 with TRBJ2-3, with TRBD2 identical over 7 bases. With 5 bases clipped from V and 5 bases from J, the junction kept 10 bases outside the gene matches. This CDR3 region has 15 residues. Germline V lookup: CDR1 SNHLY, CDR2 FYNNEI.

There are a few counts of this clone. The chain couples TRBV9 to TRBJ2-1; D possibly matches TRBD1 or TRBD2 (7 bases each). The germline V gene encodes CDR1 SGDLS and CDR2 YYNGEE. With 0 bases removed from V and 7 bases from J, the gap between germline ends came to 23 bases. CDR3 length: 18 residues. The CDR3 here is CASSVEGAQRGEGNEQFF. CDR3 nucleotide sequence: TGTGCCAGCAGCGTAGAGGGGGCCCAGCGAGGGGAGGGGAATGAGCAGTTCTTC.

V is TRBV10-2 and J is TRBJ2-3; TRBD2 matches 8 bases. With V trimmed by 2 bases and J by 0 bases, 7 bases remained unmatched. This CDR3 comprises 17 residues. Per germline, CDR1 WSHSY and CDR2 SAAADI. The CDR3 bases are TGCGCCAGCAGTGAGCGGGGGGGAATCAAGAGCACAGATACGCAGTATTTT. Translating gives CASSERGGIKSTDTQYF.

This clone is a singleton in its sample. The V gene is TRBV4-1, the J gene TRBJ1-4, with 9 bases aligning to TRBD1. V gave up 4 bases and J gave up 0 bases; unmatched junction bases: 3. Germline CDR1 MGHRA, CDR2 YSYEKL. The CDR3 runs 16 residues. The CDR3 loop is CASSRGQGPTNEKLFF. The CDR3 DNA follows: TGCGCCAGCAGCCGGGGACAGGGCCCAACTAATGAAAAACTGTTTTTT.

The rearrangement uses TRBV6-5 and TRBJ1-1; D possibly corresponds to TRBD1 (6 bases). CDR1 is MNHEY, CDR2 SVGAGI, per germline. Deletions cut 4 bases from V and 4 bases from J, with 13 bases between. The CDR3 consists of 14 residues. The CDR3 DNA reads TGTGCCAGCAGTTCCCTGGGGGGGGCCACTGAAGCTTTCTTT. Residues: CASSSLGGATEAFF.

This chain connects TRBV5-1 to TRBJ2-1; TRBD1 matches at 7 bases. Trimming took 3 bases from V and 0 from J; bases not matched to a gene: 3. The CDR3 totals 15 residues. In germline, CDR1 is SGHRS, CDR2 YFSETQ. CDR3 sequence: CASSSGTDSYNEQFF. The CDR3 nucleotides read TGCGCCAGCAGCTCCGGGACAGACTCCTACAATGAGCAGTTCTTC.

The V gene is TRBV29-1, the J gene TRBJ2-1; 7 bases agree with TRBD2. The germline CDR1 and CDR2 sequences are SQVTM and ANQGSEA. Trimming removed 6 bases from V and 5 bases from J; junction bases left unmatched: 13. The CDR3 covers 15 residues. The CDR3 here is CSVLGLGGSDNEQFF. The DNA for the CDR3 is TGCAGCGTCCTCGGACTGGGCGGGAGCGACAATGAGCAGTTCTTC.

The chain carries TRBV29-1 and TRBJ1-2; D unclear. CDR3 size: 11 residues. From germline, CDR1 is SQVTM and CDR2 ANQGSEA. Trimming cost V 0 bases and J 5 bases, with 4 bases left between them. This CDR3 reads CSVEDLYGYTF. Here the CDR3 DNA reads TGCAGCGTTGAAGATTTATATGGCTACACCTTC.

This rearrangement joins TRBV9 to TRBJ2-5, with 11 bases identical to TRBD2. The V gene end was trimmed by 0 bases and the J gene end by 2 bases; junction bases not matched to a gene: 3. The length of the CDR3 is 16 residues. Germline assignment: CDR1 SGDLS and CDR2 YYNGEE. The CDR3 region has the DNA TGTGCCAGCAGCGTAGCGACTAGCGGGAAGCAAGAGACCCAGTACTTC. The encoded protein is CASSVATSGKQETQYF.

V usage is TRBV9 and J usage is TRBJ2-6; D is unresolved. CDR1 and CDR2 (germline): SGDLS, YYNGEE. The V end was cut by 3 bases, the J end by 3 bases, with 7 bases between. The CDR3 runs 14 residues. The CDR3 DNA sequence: TGTGCCAGCAGCGGGAACATTGGGGCCAACGTCCTGACTTTC. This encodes CASSGNIGANVLTF.

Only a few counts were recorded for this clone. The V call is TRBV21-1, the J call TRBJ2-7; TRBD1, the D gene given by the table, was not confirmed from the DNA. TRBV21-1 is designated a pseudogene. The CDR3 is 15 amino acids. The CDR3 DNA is TGTGCCAGCAGCAAAAACAGGGACCCTCTCGGCGAGCAGTACTTC. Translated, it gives CASSKNRDPLGEQYF.

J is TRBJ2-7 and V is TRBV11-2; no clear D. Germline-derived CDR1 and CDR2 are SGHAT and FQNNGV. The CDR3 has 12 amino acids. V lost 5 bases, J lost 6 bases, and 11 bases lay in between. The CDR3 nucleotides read TGTGCCAGCAGCCCCCCCGTGTCCGAGCAGTACTTC. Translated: CASSPPVSEQYF.

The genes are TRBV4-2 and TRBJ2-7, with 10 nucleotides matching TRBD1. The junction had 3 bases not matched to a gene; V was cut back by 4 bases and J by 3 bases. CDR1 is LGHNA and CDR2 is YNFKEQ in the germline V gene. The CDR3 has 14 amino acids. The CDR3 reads CASSRGTGDYEQYF. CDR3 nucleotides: TGTGCCAGCAGCCGCGGGACAGGGGACTACGAGCAGTACTTC.

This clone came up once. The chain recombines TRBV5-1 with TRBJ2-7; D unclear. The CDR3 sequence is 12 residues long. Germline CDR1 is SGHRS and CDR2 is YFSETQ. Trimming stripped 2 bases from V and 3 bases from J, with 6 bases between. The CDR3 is CASSFDFYEQYF. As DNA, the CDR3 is TGCGCCAGCAGCTTCGACTTCTACGAGCAGTACTTC.

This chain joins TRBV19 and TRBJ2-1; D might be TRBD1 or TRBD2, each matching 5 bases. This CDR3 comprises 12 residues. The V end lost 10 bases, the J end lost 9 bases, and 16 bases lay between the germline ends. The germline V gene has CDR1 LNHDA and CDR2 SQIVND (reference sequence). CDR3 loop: CATGDVGGEQFF. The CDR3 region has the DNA TGTGCCACCGGGGACGTTGGGGGTGAGCAGTTCTTC.

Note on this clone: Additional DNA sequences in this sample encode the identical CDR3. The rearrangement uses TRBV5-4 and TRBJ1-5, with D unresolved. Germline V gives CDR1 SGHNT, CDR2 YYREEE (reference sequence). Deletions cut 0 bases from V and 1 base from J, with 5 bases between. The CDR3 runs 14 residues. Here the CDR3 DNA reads TGTGCCAGCAGCTTGGGTGGGAGCAATCAGCCCCAGCATTTT. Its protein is CASSLGGSNQPQHF.

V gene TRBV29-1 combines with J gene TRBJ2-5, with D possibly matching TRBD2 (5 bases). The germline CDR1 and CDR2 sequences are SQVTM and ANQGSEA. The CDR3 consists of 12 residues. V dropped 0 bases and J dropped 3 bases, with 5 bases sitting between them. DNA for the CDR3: TGCAGCGTTGAAGATAGCGAAGAGACCCAGTACTTC. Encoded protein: CSVEDSEETQYF.